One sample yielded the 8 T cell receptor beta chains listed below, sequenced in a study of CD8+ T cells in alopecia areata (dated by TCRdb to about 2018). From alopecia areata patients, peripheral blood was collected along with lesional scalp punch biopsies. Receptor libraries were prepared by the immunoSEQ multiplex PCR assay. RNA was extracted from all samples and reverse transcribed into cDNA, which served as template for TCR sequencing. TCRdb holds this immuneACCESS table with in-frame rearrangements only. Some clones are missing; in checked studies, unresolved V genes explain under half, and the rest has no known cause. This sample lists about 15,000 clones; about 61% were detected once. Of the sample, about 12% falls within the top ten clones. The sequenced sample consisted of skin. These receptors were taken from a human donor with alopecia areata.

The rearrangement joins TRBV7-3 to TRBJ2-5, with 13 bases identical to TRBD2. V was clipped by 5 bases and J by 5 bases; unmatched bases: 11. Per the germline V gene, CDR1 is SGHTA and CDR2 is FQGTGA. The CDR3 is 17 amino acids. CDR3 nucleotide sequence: TGTGCCAGCAGCCTCTCAGGGACTAGCGGGATCCGGGAGACCCAGTACTTC. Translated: CASSLSGTSGIRETQYF.

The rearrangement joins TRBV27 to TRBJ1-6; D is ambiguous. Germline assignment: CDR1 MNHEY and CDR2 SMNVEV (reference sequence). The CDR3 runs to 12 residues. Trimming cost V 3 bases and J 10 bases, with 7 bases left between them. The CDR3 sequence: CASSFWRSPLHF. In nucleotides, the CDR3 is TGTGCCAGCAGTTTCTGGAGGTCACCCCTCCACTTT.

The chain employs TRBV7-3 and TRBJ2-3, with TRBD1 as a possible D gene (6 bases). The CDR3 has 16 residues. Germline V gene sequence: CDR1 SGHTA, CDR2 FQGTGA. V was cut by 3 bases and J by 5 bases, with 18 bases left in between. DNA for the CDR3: TGTGCCAGCAGCTTGAACGGACAGCCACGGGGAGATACGCAGTATTTT. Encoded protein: CASSLNGQPRGDTQYF.

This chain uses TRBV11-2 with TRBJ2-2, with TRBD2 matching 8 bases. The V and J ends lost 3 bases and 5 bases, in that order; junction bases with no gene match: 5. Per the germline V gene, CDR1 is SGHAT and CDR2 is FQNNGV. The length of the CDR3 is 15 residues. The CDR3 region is CASSFGGRTTGELFF. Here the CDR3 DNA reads TGTGCCAGCAGCTTTGGCGGGAGGACTACCGGGGAGCTGTTTTTT.

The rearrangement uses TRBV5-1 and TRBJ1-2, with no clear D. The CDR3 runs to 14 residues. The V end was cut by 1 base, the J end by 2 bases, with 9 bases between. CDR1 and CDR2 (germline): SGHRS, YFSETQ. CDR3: CASSLRSGNYGYTF. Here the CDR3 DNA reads TGCGCCAGCAGCTTGAGATCGGGGAACTATGGCTACACCTTC.

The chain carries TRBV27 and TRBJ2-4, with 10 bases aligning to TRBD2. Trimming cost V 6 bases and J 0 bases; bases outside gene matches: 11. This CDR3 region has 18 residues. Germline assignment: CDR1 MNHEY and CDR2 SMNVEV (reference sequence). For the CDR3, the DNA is TGTGCCAGCAGCCGCACTAGCGGGGAAACGCTAGCCAAAAACATTCAGTACTTC. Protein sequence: CASSRTSGETLAKNIQYF.

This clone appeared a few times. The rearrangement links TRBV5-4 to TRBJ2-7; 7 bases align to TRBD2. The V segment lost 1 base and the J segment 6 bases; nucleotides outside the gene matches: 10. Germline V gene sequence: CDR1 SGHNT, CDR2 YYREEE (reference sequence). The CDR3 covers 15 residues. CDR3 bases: TGTGCCAGCAGCTTGAGTGGGAGGGCGAAGGGCGAGCAGTACTTC. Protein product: CASSLSGRAKGEQYF.

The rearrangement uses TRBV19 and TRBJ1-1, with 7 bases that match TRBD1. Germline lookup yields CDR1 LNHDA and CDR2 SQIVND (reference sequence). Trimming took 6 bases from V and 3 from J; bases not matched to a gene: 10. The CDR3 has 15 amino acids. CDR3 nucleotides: TGTGCCAGTAGCACAACCCAGGGGGGGGACACTGAAGCTTTCTTT. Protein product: CASSTTQGGDTEAFF. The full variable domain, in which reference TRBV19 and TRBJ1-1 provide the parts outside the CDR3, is DGGITQSPKYLFRKEGQNVTLSCEQNLNHDAMYWYRQDPGQGLRLIYYSQIVNDFQKGDIAEGYSVSREKKESFPLTVTSAQKNPTAFYLCASSTTQGGDTEAFFGQGTRLTVV.